The text below deals with one T cell receptor (beta chain). The assay was immunoSEQ multiplex PCR, and TCRdb's table has in-frame clones only and misses some. The data contain more than 250,000 clones, approximately 86% of them singletons. These data come from a study of blood T cell repertoires in COVID-19. CDR1 and CDR2 (germline): ENHRY, SYGVKD. The CDR3 is 13 residues long. The V and J ends lost 2 bases and 6 bases respectively, with 11 bases between them. This receptor was taken from a young woman who had recovered from COVID-19. The V and J genes are TRBV10-3 and TRBJ2-7; D is ambiguous. Sequenced material: peripheral blood. CDR3 nucleotides: TGTGCCATCAGTGAGGCGGCTTCTCTCGAGCAGTACTTC. It specifies CAISEAASLEQYF.